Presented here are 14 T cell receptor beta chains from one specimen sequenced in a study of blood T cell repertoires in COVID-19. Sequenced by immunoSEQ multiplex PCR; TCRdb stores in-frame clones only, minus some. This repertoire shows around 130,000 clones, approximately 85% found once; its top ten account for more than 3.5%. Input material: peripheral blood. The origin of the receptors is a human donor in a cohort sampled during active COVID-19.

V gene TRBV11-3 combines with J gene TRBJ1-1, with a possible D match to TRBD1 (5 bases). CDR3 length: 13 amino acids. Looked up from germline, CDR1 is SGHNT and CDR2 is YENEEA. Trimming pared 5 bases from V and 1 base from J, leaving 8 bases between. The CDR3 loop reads CASSTTGNTEAFF. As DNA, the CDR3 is TGTGCCAGCAGCACAACAGGGAACACTGAAGCTTTCTTT.

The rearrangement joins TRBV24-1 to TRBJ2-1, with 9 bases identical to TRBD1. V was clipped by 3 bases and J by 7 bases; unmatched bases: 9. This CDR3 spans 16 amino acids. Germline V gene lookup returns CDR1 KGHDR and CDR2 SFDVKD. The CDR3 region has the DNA TGTGCCACCAGTGATGCCCAGGACAGGGGTGGAAATGAGCAGTTCTTC. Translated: CATSDAQDRGGNEQFF.

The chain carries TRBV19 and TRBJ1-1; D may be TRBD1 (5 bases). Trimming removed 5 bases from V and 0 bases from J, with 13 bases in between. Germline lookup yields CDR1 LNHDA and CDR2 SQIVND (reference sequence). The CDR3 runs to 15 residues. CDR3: CASSSSGGVNTEAFF. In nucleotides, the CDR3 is TGTGCCAGTAGTTCTTCTGGGGGGGTGAACACTGAAGCTTTCTTT.

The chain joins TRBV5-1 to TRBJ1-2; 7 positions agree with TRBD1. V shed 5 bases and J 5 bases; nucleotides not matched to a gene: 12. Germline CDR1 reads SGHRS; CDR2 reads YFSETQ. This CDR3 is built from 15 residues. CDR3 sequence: CASSLALGTEYGYTF. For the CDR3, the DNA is TGCGCCAGCAGTCTTGCTCTGGGGACAGAGTATGGCTACACCTTC.

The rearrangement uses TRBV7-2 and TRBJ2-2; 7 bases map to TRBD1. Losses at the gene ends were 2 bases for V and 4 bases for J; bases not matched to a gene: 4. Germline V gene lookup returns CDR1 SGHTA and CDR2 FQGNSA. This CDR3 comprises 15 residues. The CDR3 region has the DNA TGTGCCAGCAGCTTACTACAGGGGAGCACCGGGGAGCTGTTTTTT. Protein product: CASSLLQGSTGELFF. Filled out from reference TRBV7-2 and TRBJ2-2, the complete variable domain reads GAGVSQSPSNKVTEKGKDVELRCDPISGHTALYWYRQSLGQGLEFLIYFQGNSAPDKSGLPSDRFSAERTGGSVSTLTIQRTQQEDSAVYLCASSLLQGSTGELFFGEGSRLTVL.

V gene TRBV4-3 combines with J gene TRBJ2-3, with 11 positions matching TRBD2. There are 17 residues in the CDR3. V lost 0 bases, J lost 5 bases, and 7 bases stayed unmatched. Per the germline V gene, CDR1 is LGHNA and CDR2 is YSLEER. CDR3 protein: CASSQDIAGGPRDTQYF. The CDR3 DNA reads TGCGCCAGCAGCCAAGATATAGCGGGAGGGCCACGAGATACGCAGTATTTT.

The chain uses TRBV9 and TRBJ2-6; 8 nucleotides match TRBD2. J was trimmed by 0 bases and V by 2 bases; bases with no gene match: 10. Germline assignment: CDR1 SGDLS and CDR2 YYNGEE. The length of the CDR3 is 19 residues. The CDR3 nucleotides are TGTGCCAGCAGCGTCCAAACCGGGACTAGAGACTCTGGGGCCAACGTCCTGACTTTC. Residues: CASSVQTGTRDSGANVLTF.

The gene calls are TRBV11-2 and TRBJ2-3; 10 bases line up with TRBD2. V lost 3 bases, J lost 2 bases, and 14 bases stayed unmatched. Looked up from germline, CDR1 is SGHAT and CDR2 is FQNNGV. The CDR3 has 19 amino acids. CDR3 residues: CASSFALGIAGGSTDTQYF. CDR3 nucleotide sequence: TGTGCCAGCAGCTTCGCGCTGGGTATAGCGGGGGGTTCCACAGATACGCAGTATTTT.

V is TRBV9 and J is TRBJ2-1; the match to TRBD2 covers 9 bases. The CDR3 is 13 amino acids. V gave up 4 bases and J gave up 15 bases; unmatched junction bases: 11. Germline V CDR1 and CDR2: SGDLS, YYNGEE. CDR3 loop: CASSSGVRGGRFF. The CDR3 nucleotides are TGTGCCAGCAGCTCCGGGGTGCGGGGGGGTAGGTTCTTC.

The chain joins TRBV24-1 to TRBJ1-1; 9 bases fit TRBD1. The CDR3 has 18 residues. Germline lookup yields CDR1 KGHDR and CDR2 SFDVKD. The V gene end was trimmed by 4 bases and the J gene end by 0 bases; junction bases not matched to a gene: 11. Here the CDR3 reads CATSEFGTGWLMNTEAFF. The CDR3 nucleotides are TGTGCCACCAGTGAGTTCGGGACAGGGTGGCTGATGAACACTGAAGCTTTCTTT.

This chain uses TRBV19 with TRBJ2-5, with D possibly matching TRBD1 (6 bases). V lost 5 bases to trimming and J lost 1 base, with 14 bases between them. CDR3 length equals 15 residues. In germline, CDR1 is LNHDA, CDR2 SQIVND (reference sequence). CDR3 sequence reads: CASSPGTIAQETQYF. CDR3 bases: TGTGCCAGTAGTCCCGGGACAATCGCCCAAGAGACCCAGTACTTC.

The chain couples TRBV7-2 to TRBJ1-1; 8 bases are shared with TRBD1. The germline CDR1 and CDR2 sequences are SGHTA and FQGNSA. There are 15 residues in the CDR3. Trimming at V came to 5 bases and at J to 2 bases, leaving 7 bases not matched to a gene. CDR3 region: CASSQPGQANTEAFF. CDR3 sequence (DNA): TGTGCCAGCAGCCAACCGGGACAGGCTAACACTGAAGCTTTCTTT.

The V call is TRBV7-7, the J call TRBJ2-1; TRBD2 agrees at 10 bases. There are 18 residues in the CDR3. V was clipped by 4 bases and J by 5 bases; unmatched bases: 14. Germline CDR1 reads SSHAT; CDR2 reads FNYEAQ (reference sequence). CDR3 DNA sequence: TGTGCCAGCAGCTGCCCGGGGATAGCGGGAGGTCGCGACAATGAGCAGTTCTTC. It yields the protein CASSCPGIAGGRDNEQFF.

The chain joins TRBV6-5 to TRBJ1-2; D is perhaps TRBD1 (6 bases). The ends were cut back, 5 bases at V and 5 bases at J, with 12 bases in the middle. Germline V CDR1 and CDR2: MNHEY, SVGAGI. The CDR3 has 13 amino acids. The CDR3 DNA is TGTGCCAGCAGTCTAGGGGGGGCGTATGGCTACACCTTC. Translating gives CASSLGGAYGYTF.